This is a list of T cell receptor beta chains from one sample in a study of shared clonotypes between healthy human individuals. TCRdb's copy holds only in-frame clones and misses some; the assay was immunoSEQ multiplex PCR. The data hold about 1.1 million clones, with approximately 80% observed a single time. Specimen: memory CD4+ T cells from PBMCs. These receptors were collected from a man between 18 and 35 years old in good health. Some clones in this sample may be carry-over from other donors' samples. The CDR3 runs from the conserved cysteine through the conserved F or W. A D gene is named only where the DNA matches it firmly. Where a row states a size, it is once, few, many or the class of an expanded clone; other rows omit it.

D gene	V gene	J gene	clone size	CDR3 DNA	CDR3 protein
-	TRBV5-4	TRBJ2-2	many	TGTGCCAGCAGCTTGGGACCGGGGTCGGAGCTGTTTTTT	CASSLGPGSELFF
TRBD2	TRBV5-6	TRBJ2-3	-	TGTGCCAGCAGCTTGCTCGGGGGGAGTGCTAGCACAGATACGCAGTATTTT	CASSLLGGSASTDTQYF
-	TRBV5-1	TRBJ2-3	few	TGCGCCAGCAGCTTGGGAGAAAGAGGTACAGATACGCAGTATTTT	CASSLGERGTDTQYF
TRBD1	TRBV5-1	TRBJ2-2	once	TGCGCCAGCAGCCTTCGGGACAGCAACACCGGGGAGCTGTTTTTT	CASSLRDSNTGELFF
-	TRBV7-9	TRBJ2-7	-	TGTGCCAGCAGCCAGGGTCCGTCAGCCTACTACGAGCAGTACTTC	CASSQGPSAYYEQYF
TRBD1	TRBV28	TRBJ2-7	-	TGTGCCAGCAGTACCCCCGGGACAGGGGTCGAGCAGTACTTC	CASSTPGTGVEQYF
-	TRBV7-9	TRBJ2-3	-	TGTGCCAGCAGCCCGATGACAGGCACAGATACGCAGTATTTT	CASSPMTGTDTQYF
-	TRBV15	TRBJ2-7	-	TGTGCCACCAGCAGAGATATCGTCTACGAGCAGTACTTC	CATSRDIVYEQYF
-	TRBV4-2	TRBJ2-2	-	TGTGCCAGCAGCGGAACTAGTAGTTACGCCGGGGAGCTGTTTTTT	CASSGTSSYAGELFF
-	TRBV2	TRBJ2-2	few	TGTGCCAGCAGTGAACCCATAGTCACCGGGGAGCTGTTTTTT	CASSEPIVTGELFF
-	TRBV28	TRBJ2-5	-	TGTGCCAGCGTAGACAGCCAAGAGACCCAGTACTTC	CASVDSQETQYF
-	TRBV7-2	TRBJ2-5	-	TGTGCCAGCAGCTCACAGACAGGCATAGAGACCCAGTACTTC	CASSSQTGIETQYF
-	TRBV4-1	TRBJ2-2	-	TGCGCCAGCAGCCAAGATAATAAGGCTCCCTCGGCCGGGGAGCTGTTTTTT	CASSQDNKAPSAGELFF
-	TRBV28	TRBJ1-3	-	TGTGCCAGCAGTTTAGCCCCACTGCAGGGGAGCTCTGGAAACACCATATATTTT	CASSLAPLQGSSGNTIYF
TRBD2	TRBV5-1	TRBJ2-3	-	TGCGCCAGCAGCCCGACTAGCGGGAGGATCACAGATACGCAGTATTTT	CASSPTSGRITDTQYF
TRBD2	TRBV5-1	TRBJ2-3	few	TGCGCCAGCAGCTTGGGACTAGCGGGAGGGCTGCGCACAGATACGCAGTATTTT	CASSLGLAGGLRTDTQYF
-	TRBV5-1	TRBJ2-2	-	TGCGCCAGCTCTCTCCAGACAGCGAACACCGGGGAGCTGTTTTTT	CASSLQTANTGELFF
-	TRBV5-1	TRBJ2-3	-	TGCGCCAGCAGCGTATACGGGACAACAGATACGCAGTATTTT	CASSVYGTTDTQYF
-	TRBV6-5	TRBJ1-3	-	TGTGCCAGCAGTTACTCAGCAGGTGATGGAAACACCATATATTTT	CASSYSAGDGNTIYF
-	TRBV5-4	TRBJ1-1	-	TGTGCCAGCAGCCCCTCAACAGCGAACACTGAAGCTTTCTTT	CASSPSTANTEAFF
-	TRBV30	TRBJ1-2	few	TGTGCCTGGAGTGTAGAAAGTCTTAACTATGGCTACACCTTC	CAWSVESLNYGYTF
TRBD2	TRBV27	TRBJ2-1	-	TGTGCCAGCAGCTCGGGACTAGCGGGAGGTCACAATGAGCAGTTCTTC	CASSSGLAGGHNEQFF
-	TRBV11-2	TRBJ1-2	many	TGTGCCAGCAGCTTTTTCAAGCGCAACTATGGCTACACCTTC	CASSFFKRNYGYTF
TRBD1	TRBV2	TRBJ2-5	-	TGTGCCAGCAACCCGACAGGGGGACTAGAGACCCAGTACTTC	CASNPTGGLETQYF
-	TRBV5-1	TRBJ2-4	-	TGCGCCAGCAGCTTGGCCGGAGAAATGGACATTCAGTACTTC	CASSLAGEMDIQYF
TRBD2	TRBV5-1	TRBJ2-1	-	TGCGCCAGCAGCTTGGCCGTTAGCGGGAGGGACAATGAGCAGTTCTTC	CASSLAVSGRDNEQFF
-	TRBV13	TRBJ1-4	-	TGTGCCAGCAGACAGGGAAGCTCAACTAATGAAAAACTGTTTTTT	CASRQGSSTNEKLFF
TRBD1	TRBV28	TRBJ1-5	-	TGTGCCAGCAGTCCCCTTAGGGGGCGCGGGAGCAATCAGCCCCAGCATTTT	CASSPLRGRGSNQPQHF
-	TRBV28	TRBJ2-4	-	TGTGCCAGCAGTATTACAACCCTGGCCAAAAACATTCAGTACTTC	CASSITTLAKNIQYF
TRBD2	TRBV6-1	TRBJ2-1	-	TGTGCCAGCAGTGACCCCACCGGGATAGCGGGATACAATGAGCAGTTCTTC	CASSDPTGIAGYNEQFF
TRBD2	TRBV6-6	TRBJ2-7	-	TGTGCCAGCAGTTACTCCGCGGGAGGACAGGAGCAGTACTTC	CASSYSAGGQEQYF
TRBD1	TRBV5-1	TRBJ1-4	-	TGCGCCAGCAGCTTGGATTGGCGGACAGGCGAAAAACTGTTTTTT	CASSLDWRTGEKLFF
-	TRBV28	TRBJ2-3	-	TGTGCCAGCAGCCCCCGGTTCAGCCGCACAGATACGCAGTATTTT	CASSPRFSRTDTQYF
TRBD1	TRBV19	TRBJ1-5	once	TGTGCCAGTAGTCCCGGGACAGGAAATCAGCCCCAGCATTTT	CASSPGTGNQPQHF
TRBD1	TRBV28	TRBJ1-2	once	TGTGCCAGCAGTTCCCGGGACAGGGGTGGCTACACCTTC	CASSSRDRGGYTF
-	TRBV15	TRBJ1-2	-	TGTGCCACCAGCACCCCTCCGGGGCGCGGCTATGGCTACACCTTC	CATSTPPGRGYGYTF
TRBD1	TRBV5-4	TRBJ1-2	few	TGTGCCAGCAGCATGGGTGGACAGGACTATGGCTACACCTTC	CASSMGGQDYGYTF
TRBD2	TRBV10-1	TRBJ2-2	-	TGCGCCCGCCCGCCGGCGGCTAGCGGGAGGCTGTACACCGGGGAGCTGTTTTTT	CARPPAASGRLYTGELFF
-	TRBV6-5	TRBJ2-5	-	TGTGCCAGCACCCCCGGGGCCTCTCGGACGACCCAGTACTTC	CASTPGASRTTQYF
TRBD2	TRBV7-9	TRBJ2-1	-	TGTGCCAGCAGCTCCCTCCGGACTAGCGGGCTCAATGAGCAGTTCTTC	CASSSLRTSGLNEQFF
-	TRBV2	TRBJ2-5	-	TGTGCCAGCAGCGCCCCCTCAGCGGCCCCTTACTTC	CASSAPSAAPYF
-	TRBV27	TRBJ1-6	-	TGTGCCAGCAGTACACAGGGTAATTCACCCCTCCACTTT	CASSTQGNSPLHF
-	TRBV20-1	TRBJ2-7	-	TGCAGTGCTAGAGATCGGGGTGAGCAGTACTTC	CSARDRGEQYF
-	TRBV7-9	TRBJ2-1	-	TGTGCCAGCAGCTTAGCGCACAATGAGCAGTTCTTC	CASSLAHNEQFF
TRBD1	TRBV7-2	TRBJ2-5	-	TGTGCCAGCCGCCGACCACAGGGGCGCGGGGAGACCCAGTACTTC	CASRRPQGRGETQYF
TRBD1	TRBV6-1	TRBJ2-7	few	TGTGCCAGCAGATCCGGGACAGGGAACTACGAGCAGTACTTC	CASRSGTGNYEQYF
-	TRBV9	TRBJ2-7	-	TGTGCCAGCAGCGAAAAGCCGGTATTCTACGAGCAGTACTTC	CASSEKPVFYEQYF
-	TRBV7-2	TRBJ2-7	-	TGTGCCAGCAACTTAGCTGCGCTCGGGGCTGGGCAGTACTTC	CASNLAALGAGQYF